Listed here is a single T cell receptor beta chain. This specimen belongs to a study of shared clonotypes between healthy human individuals. As defined, naive CD8 cells were CD45RO-negative and positively selected for CCR7, with terminally differentiated effector memory CD45RA+ cells excluded. Trimming cost V 3 bases and J 3 bases, with 15 bases left between them. The germline V gene encodes CDR1 LNHDA and CDR2 SQIVND (reference sequence). The CDR3 is 15 residues long. Repertoires were generated with immunoSEQ multiplex PCR, while TCRdb's copy carries only in-frame clones and drops some. In the table there are millions of clones, about 93% of which are singletons.

The chain uses TRBV19 and TRBJ2-7; D may match TRBD1 or TRBD2 (5 bases each). The clonotype originates from a man between 18 and 35 years old in good health. Some clones in this sample may be carry-over from other donors' samples. Source material: naive CD8+ T cells from PBMCs. The CDR3 sequence: CASSIGWDPGYEQYF. The CDR3 region has the DNA TGTGCCAGTAGTATTGGTTGGGACCCGGGCTACGAGCAGTACTTC.